A selection of T cell receptor beta chains follows, all from one sample in a study of CD8+CD57+ T cells in acquired aplastic anemia. Via MiXCR, TCRdb re-called the reads, giving one row per CDR3 protein. The repertoire holds a few hundred thousand distinct CDR3 sequences, with about a third as singletons. The material sequenced was sorted CD4+, CD8+, or CD8+CD57+ T cells (not recorded which) from PBMCs. The origin of the receptors is a human donor with aplastic anemia. Each CDR3 is given with its conserved first and last residue. D genes are given only for firm matches. Size values are once, few and many counts, or a class for expanded clones, and some rows have none.

J gene	V gene	clone size	D gene	CDR3 DNA	CDR3 protein
TRBJ1-1	TRBV14	many	TRBD1	TGTGCCAGCAGCCAAGAAGGAGGGGGCGAAGCTTTCTTT	CASSQEGGGEAFF
TRBJ2-7	TRBV6-5	.	TRBD2	TGTGCCAGCAGTTACTCAGGACTAGCGGGTTCCGAGCAGTACTTC	CASSYSGLAGSEQYF
TRBJ1-6	TRBV15	many	.	TGTGCCACCAGCAGAGTACAGGTGTCGAGTTCACCCCTCCACTTT	CATSRVQVSSSPLHF
TRBJ1-1	TRBV29-1	.	TRBD1	TGCAGCGTTGCCGGGACAGCCTTT	CSVAGTAF
TRBJ2-2	TRBV29-1	many	TRBD2	TGCAGCGTTAGCTTAGCGGGAGTTACCGGGGAGCTGTTTTTT	CSVSLAGVTGELFF
TRBJ1-5	TRBV9	many	.	TGTGCCAGCAGCGGACCCGGATACAAAGGGGATCAGCCCCAGCATTTT	CASSGPGYKGDQPQHF
TRBJ2-1	TRBV7-3	.	.	TGTGCCAGCAGCTTAATTACCCCCAATGAGCAGTTCTTC	CASSLITPNEQFF
TRBJ2-3	TRBV6-4	.	.	TGTGCCAGCAGTGACGGGCCCCGGTGGACCAACACAAACACAGATACGCAGTATTTT	CASSDGPRWTNTNTDTQYF
TRBJ1-1	TRBV29-1	few	TRBD1	TGCAGCTCCTCGGGACAGTCGAACACTGAAGCTTTCTTT	CSSSGQSNTEAFF
TRBJ2-5	TRBV7-9	.	.	TGTGCCAGCAGCTTAACAGGGCCGATGAGAGAGACCCAGTACTTC	CASSLTGPMRETQYF